These T cell receptor beta chains were read from a single sample in a study of blood T cells in healthy people across ages. MiXCR, run by TCRdb on the 5' RACE reads, gives a single entry per CDR3 protein. Found here are around 900,000 distinct CDR3 sequences, 29% of them singletons; the top ten hold about 18%. Sequencing was carried out using blood. The source is a woman older than 75 in good health. Each CDR3 is given with its conserved first and last residue.

v_gene,j_gene,CDR3aa
TRBV20-1,TRBJ2-3,CSASHGGRTDTQYF
TRBV20-1,TRBJ1-1,CSASGGFMNTEAFF
TRBV9,TRBJ2-7,CASSERTGLYEQYF
TRBV5-1,TRBJ1-5,CASSLTGFDSNQPQHF
TRBV30,TRBJ1-2,CAWIGDPSGYTF
TRBV30,TRBJ1-5,CAWSVFTNQPQHF
TRBV7-9,TRBJ2-7,CASSFGQGGSYEQYF
TRBV19,TRBJ2-5,CASQPSPGKGETQYF
TRBV28,TRBJ1-2,CASSFTEDYGYTF
TRBV7-2,TRBJ2-1,CASSLTAPTSYNEQFF
TRBV7-9,TRBJ2-5,CASSLAGVASGGMETQYF
TRBV28,TRBJ2-1,CASSVDREQFF
TRBV12-3/TRBV12-4,TRBJ2-3,CASRTGTSGRDTQYF
TRBV5-1,TRBJ2-3,CASSPAGTGTSTDTQYF
TRBV9,TRBJ2-3,CASSATSGGANTQYF
TRBV15,TRBJ1-5,CATSRDRQPQHF
TRBV20-1,TRBJ1-4,CSARSSDRAQEKLFF
TRBV6-2/TRBV6-3,TRBJ1-5,CASSLTSNQPQHF
TRBV27,.,CASSSNRLSSYNEQYF
TRBV4-2,TRBJ2-1,CASGQEAGRGQFF
TRBV7-2,TRBJ1-5,CASSWGTSQPQHF
TRBV7-2,TRBJ2-3,CASSLEGPSGGKNTQYF
TRBV3-1,TRBJ1-5,CASSQGRGQPQHF
TRBV7-2,TRBJ1-1,CASSLALLNTEAFF
TRBV20-1,TRBJ1-4,CSVTPQGKEKLFF
TRBV2,TRBJ1-2,CATAVDRSRSTYGYTF
TRBV7-2,TRBJ1-1,CASSPQPQGMVEAFF